This is a list of T cell receptor beta chains from one sample in a study of cytotoxic CD8 clonotypes in ibrutinib-treated CLL. Some clones are missing from TCRdb's copy, which holds only in-frame ones; the method was immunoSEQ multiplex PCR. The sample shows around 150,000 clones, around 81% of them seen only once. Material: PBMCs, obtained after 36 months of ibrutinib treatment. These receptors were collected from a human donor with chronic lymphocytic leukemia. The CDR3 runs from the conserved cysteine through the conserved F or W. The order of the fields is V gene, CDR3 protein.

TRBV14 | CASSPTTGFLLYGYTF
TRBV7-9 | CASSLLTGAIVGELFF
TRBV29-1 | CSVARQISYEQYF
TRBV4-1 | CASSQVGGQGETNYGYTF
TRBV18 | CASSPRPSGTGGYEQYF
TRBV9 | CASSVETGPNYGYTF
TRBV13 | CASSLSTGTDTQYF
TRBV5-6 | CASSDFYEQYF
TRBV19 | CASSQGFRDSNQPQHF
TRBV10-2 | CASRSALLRGSTGELFF
TRBV5-1 | CASSSLDSLNTEAFF
TRBV9 | CASSAPPVVSYNEQFF
TRBV18 | CASSPQSQRETQYF
TRBV6-6 | CASRVGEQPQHF
TRBV7-9 | CASSVNEQFF
TRBV7-9 | CASSGAASYEQYF
TRBV18 | CASRPGQGSGNTIYF
TRBV10-3 | CAISGDRIPSMNYNSPLHF
TRBV21-1 | CATGEGGGYTF
TRBV7-6 | CASSLRREGPQHF
TRBV6-5 | CASSWDTTYEQYF
TRBV18 | CASSPQGDTGELFF
TRBV13 | CASRLSGMYEQYF
TRBV7-9 | CASSLGQGGYNEQFF
TRBV6-1 | CASSGPPSGAHEQYF
TRBV7-2 | CASSRPAGELFF
TRBV7-2 | CASSLVDRAVQPQHF
TRBV28 | CASSGRPYGYTF
TRBV29-1 | CSVELAGEYYEQYF
TRBV5-1 | CASSSDRGTDTQYF
TRBV5-6 | CASSLWGDRPQHF
TRBV5-1 | CASSLETGFNEKLFF
TRBV11-2 | CASSLSQAGGIHEQYF
TRBV2 | CASNPRGARIYGYTF
TRBV18 | CASSGLAGDTGELFF
TRBV6-5 | CASRATGQQYF
TRBV5-1 | CASSLARGPETQYF
TRBV6-6 | CASGRRVVGEQYF
TRBV5-4 | CASSFSSRGSYEQYF
TRBV7-8 | CASSRDENTEAFF
TRBV19 | CASSIRGLVPDTQYF
TRBV18 | CASSPPLAGGLYNEQFF
TRBV2 | CASTGGAQGYTQYF
TRBV5-4 | CASSLSGQLYEQYF
TRBV30 | CAWSRGRETQYF
TRBV5-1 | CASSTVKVSHEQFF
TRBV19 | CASRQGYEQYF
TRBV19 | CASSMAITNSGNTIYF